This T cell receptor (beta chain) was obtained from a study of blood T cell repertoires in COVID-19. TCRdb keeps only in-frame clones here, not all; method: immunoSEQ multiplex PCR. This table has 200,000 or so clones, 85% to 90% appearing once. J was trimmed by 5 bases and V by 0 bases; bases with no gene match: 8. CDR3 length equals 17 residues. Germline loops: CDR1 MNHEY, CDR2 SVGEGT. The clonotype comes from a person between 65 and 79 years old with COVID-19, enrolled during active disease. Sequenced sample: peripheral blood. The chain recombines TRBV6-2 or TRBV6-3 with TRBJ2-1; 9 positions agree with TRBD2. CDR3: CASSYSRPSGKNNEQFF. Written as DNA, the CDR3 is TGTGCCAGCAGTTACTCGAGGCCTAGCGGGAAAAACAATGAGCAGTTCTTC.